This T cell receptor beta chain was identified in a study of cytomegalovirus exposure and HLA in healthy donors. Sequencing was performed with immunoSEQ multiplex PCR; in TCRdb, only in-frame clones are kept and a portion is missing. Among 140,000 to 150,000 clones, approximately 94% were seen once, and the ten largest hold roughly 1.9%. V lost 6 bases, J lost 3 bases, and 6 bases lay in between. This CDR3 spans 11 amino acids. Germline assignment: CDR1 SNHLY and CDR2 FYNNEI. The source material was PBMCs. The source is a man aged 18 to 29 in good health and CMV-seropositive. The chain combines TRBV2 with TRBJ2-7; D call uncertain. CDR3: CASRSNYEQYF. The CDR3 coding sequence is TGTGCCAGCAGATCCAACTACGAGCAGTACTTC.